The next 24 T cell receptor beta chains were all read from a single sample in a study of regulatory T cells in long-lasting Graves disease. Documented time point: newly diagnosed GD, antithyroid drugs for less than 3 months. Making the TCR library involved RNA that had been extracted from PBMCs. For TCR beta, libraries came from iRepertoire HTBI primers and Arm-PCR of CDR3 regions. TCRdb reprocessed the multiplex PCR reads via MiXCR and lists one record per CDR3 protein. The profile shows 320,000 or so distinct CDR3 sequences, 18% of them singletons. The specimen comprised peripheral blood mononuclear cells (PBMCs), sampled at new diagnosis, from a patient treated with antithyroid drugs. The receptors stem from a female donor with Graves disease.

Ten or more counts support this clonotype. The chain combines TRBV7-8 with TRBJ2-1, with TRBD2 identical over 9 bases. The ends lost 8 bases at V and 2 bases at J; junction bases unmatched: 10. Germline CDR1 reads SGHVS; CDR2 reads FQNEAQ. The length of the CDR3 is 16 residues. CDR3 amino acids: CASVIWASGTYNEQFF. The DNA for the CDR3 is TGTGCCAGCGTGATTTGGGCTAGCGGGACCTACAATGAGCAGTTCTTC.

Only a few counts were recorded for this clonotype. The V gene is TRBV7-2, the J gene TRBJ2-7, with 7 bases that match TRBD2. The CDR3 is 13 amino acids. V lost 4 bases, J lost 7 bases, and 7 bases stayed unmatched. Germline loops: CDR1 SGHTA, CDR2 FQGNSA. The CDR3 nucleotides are TGTGCCAGCAGCTCCCCGTGGGGGGGGGAGCAGTACTTC. This sequence encodes CASSSPWGGEQYF.

This clonotype was detected only a few times. The CDR3 nucleotides are TGTGCCAGCAGTCAAGGGCGTAACTATGGCTACACCTTC. Its translation: CASSQGRNYGYTF. The rearrangement links TRBV28 to TRBJ1-2; D is unresolved. Between the trimmed V and J ends, which lost 5 bases and 1 base, there was a span of 8 bases. CDR1 and CDR2 (germline): MDHEN, SYDVKM. The CDR3 loop spans 13 amino acids.

Only a few counts were recorded for this clonotype. V usage is TRBV19 and J usage is TRBJ2-1; D unclear. V lost 2 bases and J 6 bases, leaving 11 bases between the germline ends. The germline gives CDR1 LNHDA, CDR2 SQIVND (reference sequence). The CDR3 is made up of 14 amino acids. The CDR3 is CASSISISGNEQFF. CDR3 nucleotide sequence: TGTGCCAGTAGTATATCCATTTCCGGCAATGAGCAGTTCTTC.

At least ten counts were recorded for this clonotype. The CDR3 DNA follows: TGTGCCAGCAGCCCAGCGGTCTGGGAGGGAGAAGAGCAGTACTTC. Its protein is CASSPAVWEGEEQYF. V gene TRBV11-3 combines with J gene TRBJ2-7, with TRBD2 identical over 7 bases. Germline V lookup: CDR1 SGHNT, CDR2 YENEEA. The trim removed 5 bases at V and 7 bases at J, leaving 14 bases unmatched. CDR3 size: 15 residues.

Notes on this clonotype: A much bigger clone sits one base away, suggesting this may be a read error. The chain is built from TRBV5-1 and TRBJ2-2, with D possibly matching TRBD1 (6 bases). CDR1 is SGHRS, CDR2 YFSETQ, per germline. This CDR3 contains 14 residues. V was trimmed by 4 bases and J by 6 bases, leaving 13 bases between them. The CDR3 region is CASSSRGWSGELFF. In DNA form, the CDR3 reads TGCGCCAGCAGCAGCAGGGGTTGGTCCGGGGAGCTGTTTTTT.

This clonotype was counted many times. The chain carries TRBV7-9 and TRBJ2-5; D possibly corresponds to TRBD1 (6 bases). Germline CDR1 is SEHNR and CDR2 is FQNEAQ (reference sequence). V lost 1 base to trimming and J lost 8 bases, with 23 bases between them. This CDR3 is built from 17 residues. The CDR3 here is CASSLGSGLWTAETQYF. The CDR3 nucleotides are TGTGCCAGCAGCTTAGGAAGTGGGCTCTGGACAGCCGAAACCCAGTACTTC.

This clonotype was seen at least ten times. The rearrangement links TRBV7-9 to TRBJ2-7; D remains ambiguous. The germline V gene encodes CDR1 SEHNR and CDR2 FQNEAQ (reference sequence). The length of the CDR3 is 13 residues. Deletions cut 1 base from V and 3 bases from J, with 7 bases between. Written as DNA, the CDR3 is TGTGCCAGCAGCTTAGGGAGTTTCTACGAGCAGTACTTC. Encoded protein: CASSLGSFYEQYF.

This clonotype appeared a few times. The J gene is TRBJ2-7, the V gene TRBV28, with 8 nucleotides matching TRBD2. Losses at the gene ends were 6 bases for V and 3 bases for J; bases not matched to a gene: 10. The CDR3 covers 15 residues. Germline V lookup: CDR1 MDHEN, CDR2 SYDVKM. In nucleotides, the CDR3 is TGTGCCAGCAGCTTAGCGTCGGGGGGGAGCTACGAGCAGTACTTC. Translated: CASSLASGGSYEQYF. Drawing the rest from reference TRBV28 and TRBJ2-7, the complete variable domain is DVKVTQSSRYLVKRTGEKVFLECVQDMDHENMFWYRQDPGLGLRLIYFSYDVKMKEKGDIPEGYSVSREKKERFSLILESASTNQTSMYLCASSLASGGSYEQYFGPGTRLTVT.

This clonotype was seen at least ten times. J is TRBJ2-2 and V is TRBV10-3; no clear D gene. This CDR3 has 14 residues. CDR1 and CDR2 (germline): ENHRY, SYGVKD. Trimming left V 1 base short and J 1 base short, with 4 bases between. In nucleotides, the CDR3 is TGTGCCATCAGTGAGTATGGGAACACCGGGGAGCTGTTTTTT. Encoded protein: CAISEYGNTGELFF.

Many counts were recorded for this clonotype. CDR3 loop: CASSPGGVKSYNEQFF. Written as DNA, the CDR3 is TGTGCCAGCAGTCCAGGAGGGGTGAAATCCTACAATGAGCAGTTCTTC. V usage is TRBV2 and J usage is TRBJ2-1; possible D gene TRBD2, 6 bases. Germline V gene data show CDR1 as SNHLY and CDR2 as FYNNEI. The CDR3 spans 16 residues. V was pared by 5 bases and J by 1 base, with 15 bases between.

This clonotype was recorded a few times. This chain connects TRBV27 to TRBJ1-2; D perhaps matches TRBD1 (6 bases). Germline loops: CDR1 MNHEY, CDR2 SMNVEV (reference sequence). The CDR3 contains 14 residues. V was clipped by 5 bases and J by 1 base, with 11 bases between them. The CDR3 DNA follows: TGTGCCAGCAGTCACTCAGGGGTTAACTATGGCTACACCTTC. It specifies CASSHSGVNYGYTF.

The genes are TRBV28 and TRBJ1-6, with unresolved D. V dropped 4 bases and J dropped 8 bases, with 9 bases sitting between them. The CDR3 runs to 13 residues. The germline V gene has CDR1 MDHEN and CDR2 SYDVKM. CDR3 residues: CASSSLGDSPLHF. The CDR3, as DNA: TGTGCCAGCAGTTCCCTCGGGGATTCACCCCTCCACTTT.

This clonotype was observed at least ten times. This chain uses TRBV18 with TRBJ1-2; D might be TRBD1 (6 bases). Germline V CDR1 and CDR2: KGHSH, LQKENI. Between the trimmed V and J ends, which lost 3 bases and 4 bases, there was a span of 21 bases. The CDR3 contains 17 residues. The CDR3 loop is CASSPPPGGTDSYGYTF. The DNA of the CDR3 is TGTGCCAGCTCACCCCCCCCTGGTGGGACGGACAGCTATGGCTACACCTTC.

This clonotype was counted at least ten times. The rearrangement links TRBV5-1 to TRBJ2-1, with a weak D call TRBD2 (6 bases). The V end was cut by 7 bases, the J end by 0 bases, with 11 bases between. The germline V gene encodes CDR1 SGHRS and CDR2 YFSETQ. The CDR3 has 14 residues. The CDR3 DNA sequence: TGCGCCAGCGGCGGGGCAAGCTCCTACAATGAGCAGTTCTTC. It codes for CASGGASSYNEQFF. Together with reference TRBV5-1 and TRBJ2-1, the CDR3 gives the full variable domain: KAGVTQTPRYLIKTRGQQVTLSCSPISGHRSVSWYQQTPGQGLQFLFEYFSETQRNKGNFPGRFSGRQFSNSRSEMNVSTLELGDSALYLCASGGASSYNEQFFGPGTRLTVL.

This clonotype was counted many times. The chain joins TRBV28 to TRBJ2-5; 10 nucleotides match TRBD2. CDR3 length: 15 amino acids. CDR1 and CDR2 (germline): MDHEN, SYDVKM. V lost 1 base, J lost 3 bases, and 2 bases stayed unmatched. The CDR3 DNA reads as TGTGCCAGCAGTTTATCCGGACTAGCGGAAGAGACCCAGTACTTC. Its protein product is CASSLSGLAEETQYF. Using reference TRBV28 and TRBJ2-5 for the parts outside the CDR3, the full variable domain is DVKVTQSSRYLVKRTGEKVFLECVQDMDHENMFWYRQDPGLGLRLIYFSYDVKMKEKGDIPEGYSVSREKKERFSLILESASTNQTSMYLCASSLSGLAEETQYFGPGTRLLVL.

This clonotype was seen ten or more times. The chain employs TRBV5-1 and TRBJ2-3, with a tentative D call TRBD2 (5 bases). This CDR3 is 16 amino acids long. Germline CDR1 reads SGHRS; CDR2 reads YFSETQ. V lost 4 bases and J 4 bases, leaving 19 bases between the germline ends. CDR3 amino acids: CASSRTLDRRADTQYF. The DNA for the CDR3 is TGCGCCAGCAGCCGAACACTAGATCGGCGAGCAGATACGCAGTATTTT.

This clonotype has ten or more counts. This sequence joins TRBV30 and TRBJ1-1, with D perhaps TRBD1 (5 bases). The CDR3 extends over 13 amino acids. V lost 3 bases and J 1 base, leaving 9 bases between the germline ends. Germline V gene sequence: CDR1 GTSNPN, CDR2 SVGIG (reference sequence). The CDR3 nucleotides are TGTGCCTGGAGACAGGTTCAGAACACTGAAGCTTTCTTT. Its translation: CAWRQVQNTEAFF.

The chain couples TRBV6-2 or TRBV6-3 to TRBJ2-5; 11 positions match TRBD2. The CDR3 is 14 residues long. Germline V CDR1 and CDR2: MNHEY, SVGEGT. Unmatched junction bases numbered 6, after V lost 4 bases and J lost 8 bases. The CDR3 bases are TGTGCCAGCAGTTCTAGCGGGAGGCCCCCAACCCAGTACTTC. This translates into CASSSSGRPPTQYF.

The chain links TRBV4-1 to TRBJ2-2, with D tentatively TRBD2 (6 bases). V dropped 4 bases and J dropped 5 bases, with 11 bases sitting between them. Germline values: CDR1 MGHRA, CDR2 YSYEKL. This CDR3 is built from 14 residues. CDR3 loop: CASSPLTSTGELFF. The DNA for the CDR3 is TGCGCCAGCAGCCCCTTGACTAGTACCGGGGAGCTGTTTTTT.

This clonotype was counted ten times or more. The chain is built from TRBV20-1 and TRBJ2-5, with 11 bases identical to TRBD2. V lost 3 bases, J lost 4 bases, and 10 bases stayed unmatched. Germline V gene lookup returns CDR1 DFQATT and CDR2 SNEGSKA (reference sequence). There are 16 residues in the CDR3. CDR3 nucleotide sequence: TGCAGTGCTAGGAGTTATAGCGGGAGGGCCTCAGAGACCCAGTACTTC. Its translation is CSARSYSGRASETQYF.

This clonotype came up a few times. V is TRBV6-1 and J is TRBJ2-7; no clear D gene. Looked up from germline, CDR1 is MNHNS and CDR2 is SASEGT. The CDR3 is made up of 13 amino acids. V was cut by 7 bases and J by 0 bases, with 10 bases left in between. The CDR3, as DNA: TGTGCCAGCAACCCCTCTGGCTCCTACGAGCAGTACTTC. Encoded protein: CASNPSGSYEQYF.

This clonotype was counted at least ten times. This sequence joins TRBV7-9 and TRBJ2-3; D gene uncertain. CDR3 length: 15 amino acids. Germline V gene sequence: CDR1 SEHNR, CDR2 FQNEAQ (reference sequence). The V end lost 4 bases, the J end lost 2 bases, and 13 bases lay between the germline ends. CDR3 sequence reads: CASSSLVQLTDTQYF. The CDR3 DNA reads TGTGCCAGCAGCTCCCTCGTGCAGCTCACAGATACGCAGTATTTT.

This clonotype was counted only a few times. This sequence joins TRBV7-9 and TRBJ1-4; 7 bases match TRBD1. The length of the CDR3 is 14 residues. The junction had 6 bases not matched to a gene; V was cut back by 5 bases and J by 6 bases. The germline CDR1 and CDR2 sequences are SEHNR and FQNEAQ (reference sequence). This chain's CDR3 is CASSLTGADEKLFF. The DNA of the CDR3 is TGTGCCAGCAGCCTAACAGGGGCGGATGAAAAACTGTTTTTT.